The 30 T cell receptor beta chains presented below share a single source sample, sequenced in a study of OX40 agonist ivuxolimab in advanced cancers. Assay: immunoSEQ multiplex PCR; the TCRdb copy retains only in-frame clones and omits some. This table holds about 70,000 clones, about 83% found once. Sequenced material: CD4+ or CD8+ T cells sorted from blood, taken in a trial of the OX40 agonist ivuxolimab. The receptors shown here come from an adult with an advanced solid tumor such as melanoma, head and neck, liver or kidney cancer.

A remark on this clone: The same CDR3 arises from other DNA sequences in this sample as well. The chain combines TRBV6-5 with TRBJ2-7; D is tentatively TRBD1 or TRBD2 (7 bases each). In germline, CDR1 is MNHEY, CDR2 SVGAGI. V lost 3 bases and J 6 bases, leaving 15 bases between the germline ends. The CDR3 contains 14 residues. CDR3 nucleotides: TGTGCCAGCAGTTATAGGGGCAGGGGGGGCGAGCAGTACTTC. Translation: CASSYRGRGGEQYF.

The rearrangement links TRBV7-9 to TRBJ2-3; D perhaps matches TRBD1 (7 bases). This CDR3 region has 16 residues. Germline lookup yields CDR1 SEHNR and CDR2 FQNEAQ (reference sequence). V was trimmed by 3 bases and J by 4 bases, leaving 17 bases between them. CDR3 sequence reads: CASSFNRGGGPDTQYF. The CDR3 DNA sequence: TGTGCCAGCAGCTTCAACAGGGGAGGAGGCCCAGATACGCAGTATTTT.

The J gene is TRBJ2-7, the V gene TRBV5-4; TRBD1 might be the D (5 bases). Trimming removed 0 bases from V and 0 bases from J, with 13 bases in between. The CDR3 covers 16 residues. Germline CDR1 reads SGHNT; CDR2 reads YYREEE (reference sequence). The CDR3 bases are TGTGCCAGCAGCTTGGGCCAGGGTTCAAGCTCCTACGAGCAGTACTTC. This translates into CASSLGQGSSSYEQYF.

V is TRBV7-9 and J is TRBJ2-6; 7 bases align to TRBD1. The CDR3 runs to 19 residues. Germline V gives CDR1 SEHNR, CDR2 FQNEAQ (reference sequence). Losses at the gene ends were 5 bases for V and 0 bases for J; bases not matched to a gene: 13. CDR3 residues: CASSQGVYSLSSGANVLTF. The DNA for the CDR3 is TGTGCCAGCAGCCAGGGGGTTTACTCATTGTCCTCTGGGGCCAACGTCCTGACTTTC.

The chain combines TRBV19 with TRBJ1-4, with D uncertain. The V and J ends lost 3 bases and 7 bases respectively, with 9 bases between them. The CDR3 is made up of 13 amino acids. Germline CDR1 and CDR2: LNHDA and SQIVND (reference sequence). In DNA, the CDR3 is TGTGCCAGTAGTATGGTAGGAGGTGAAAAACTGTTTTTT. Amino acid sequence: CASSMVGGEKLFF.

The gene calls are TRBV7-3 and TRBJ2-3, with 7 bases aligning to TRBD2. In germline, CDR1 is SGHTA, CDR2 FQGTGA. The CDR3 is 21 residues long. V lost 1 base, J lost 2 bases, and 21 bases stayed unmatched. CDR3 amino acids: CASSLRPVNRRDYYDTDTQYF. CDR3 nucleotide sequence: TGTGCCAGCAGCTTAAGGCCTGTAAACCGCCGGGACTACTACGACACAGATACGCAGTATTTT.

This clone came up once. This chain links TRBV19 with TRBJ1-5; D gene unclear. The CDR3 loop spans 14 amino acids. Trimming took off 7 bases at V and 6 bases at J, with 16 bases between the two ends. CDR1 and CDR2 from the germline V gene are LNHDA and SQIVND (reference sequence). CDR3 loop: CASTDPGSVQPQHF. The CDR3 DNA follows: TGTGCCAGTACCGACCCGGGGTCGGTTCAGCCCCAGCATTTT.

The chain combines TRBV7-8 with TRBJ1-5; the match to TRBD1 covers 8 bases. CDR3 length: 16 residues. V shed 5 bases, J shed 0 bases, and the junction held 6 bases outside the gene matches. CDR1 and CDR2 from the germline V gene are SGHVS and FQNEAQ. As DNA, the CDR3 is TGTGCCAGCAGCCTTCAGGGGGCGTATAGCAATCAGCCCCAGCATTTT. Translating it yields CASSLQGAYSNQPQHF.

V gene TRBV7-9 combines with J gene TRBJ2-7; no reliable D call. The CDR3 spans 12 residues. Trimming removed 4 bases from V and 4 bases from J, with 8 bases in between. The germline gives CDR1 SEHNR, CDR2 FQNEAQ (reference sequence). Here the CDR3 DNA reads TGTGCCAGCAGCTCCGGAAGGTACGAGCAGTACTTC. Translated, it gives CASSSGRYEQYF.

This chain connects TRBV6-6 to TRBJ1-1, with a possible D match to TRBD1 (6 bases). Germline V gene lookup returns CDR1 MNHNY and CDR2 SVGAGI (reference sequence). V shed 2 bases and J shed 8 bases, with 18 bases lying between them. The CDR3 runs 15 residues. DNA of the CDR3: TGTGCCAGCAGTTACAGCCAGTCCCTAGGGGGGGAAGCTTTCTTT. Its protein is CASSYSQSLGGEAFF.

This chain connects TRBV5-5 to TRBJ2-7; D gene uncertain. V dropped 4 bases and J dropped 3 bases, with 14 bases sitting between them. The CDR3 sequence is 14 residues long. CDR1 and CDR2 (germline): SGHKS, YYEKEE (reference sequence). CDR3 DNA sequence: TGTGCCAGCAGCCCACTAAATAGCTTCTACGAGCAGTACTTC. This encodes CASSPLNSFYEQYF.

This clone was counted only a few times. The chain joins TRBV9 to TRBJ2-2, with TRBD2 identical over 7 bases. The J segment lost 0 bases and the V segment lost 5 bases, leaving 4 bases of the junction unmatched. The CDR3 extends over 15 amino acids. CDR1 is SGDLS, CDR2 YYNGEE, per germline. The CDR3 DNA follows: TGTGCCAGCAGACCCGGGACTACGAACACCGGGGAGCTGTTTTTT. This translates into CASRPGTTNTGELFF.

This chain uses TRBV7-9 with TRBJ1-2; unclear D gene. CDR3 length: 14 residues. Trimming took off 0 bases at V and 3 bases at J, with 8 bases between the two ends. Germline CDR1 reads SEHNR; CDR2 reads FQNEAQ (reference sequence). The CDR3 protein is CASSLAGLDYGYTF. The CDR3 bases are TGTGCCAGCAGCTTAGCCGGGCTTGACTATGGCTACACCTTC. Full variable domain (remainder filled in from reference TRBV7-9 and TRBJ1-2): DTGVSQNPRHKITKRGQNVTFRCDPISEHNRLYWYRQTLGQGPEFLTYFQNEAQLEKSRLLSDRFSAERPKGSFSTLEIQRTEQGDSAMYLCASSLAGLDYGYTFGSGTRLTVV.

CDR3: CAWSAGGVVRGEQYF. CDR3 nucleotides: TGTGCCTGGAGTGCAGGTGGCGTTGTCCGTGGCGAGCAGTACTTC. The chain is built from TRBV30 and TRBJ2-7, with D unresolved. Germline assignment: CDR1 GTSNPN and CDR2 SVGIG (reference sequence). V lost 1 base, J lost 6 bases, and 19 bases lay in between. This CDR3 has 15 amino acids. The whole variable domain, remainder taken from reference TRBV30 and TRBJ2-7, is SQTIHQWPATLVQPVGSPLSLECTVEGTSNPNLYWYRQAAGRGLQLLFYSVGIGQISSEVPQNLSASRPQDRQFILSSKKLLLSDSGFYLCAWSAGGVVRGEQYFGPGTRLTVT.

The V call is TRBV5-1, the J call TRBJ1-4, with D tentatively TRBD1 (5 bases). Trimming cost V 2 bases and J 10 bases, with 15 bases left between them. Germline V gene sequence: CDR1 SGHRS, CDR2 YFSETQ. The CDR3 covers 14 residues. CDR3 residues: CASSFSGDGGKLFF. The CDR3 DNA sequence: TGCGCCAGCAGCTTCTCCGGCGACGGGGGAAAACTGTTTTTT. Using reference TRBV5-1 and TRBJ1-4 for the parts outside the CDR3, the full variable domain is KAGVTQTPRYLIKTRGQQVTLSCSPISGHRSVSWYQQTPGQGLQFLFEYFSETQRNKGNFPGRFSGRQFSNSRSEMNVSTLELGDSALYLCASSFSGDGGKLFFGSGTQLSVL.

The chain employs TRBV5-4 and TRBJ2-7, with D possibly called TRBD1 or TRBD2 (5 bases each). V lost 2 bases, J lost 2 bases, and 11 bases lay in between. Germline V lookup: CDR1 SGHNT, CDR2 YYREEE (reference sequence). The CDR3 length is 14 residues. CDR3 coding DNA: TGTGCCAGCAGCTTCCGGGACGGAACCTACGAGCAGTACTTC. Translating it yields CASSFRDGTYEQYF.

The chain links TRBV18 to TRBJ1-4; possible D gene TRBD1, 5 bases. Per germline, CDR1 KGHSH and CDR2 LQKENI. V lost 4 bases and J 4 bases, leaving 7 bases between the germline ends. CDR3 size: 13 residues. DNA for the CDR3: TGTGCCAGCTCACAGGGGTTTAATGAAAAACTGTTTTTT. It is translated as CASSQGFNEKLFF. The variable domain in full, completed from reference TRBV18 and TRBJ1-4, reads NAGVMQNPRHLVRRRGQEARLRCSPMKGHSHVYWYRQLPEEGLKFMVYLQKENIIDESGMPKERFSAEFPKEGPSILRIQQVVRGDSAAYFCASSQGFNEKLFFGSGTQLSVL.

V usage is TRBV6-1 and J usage is TRBJ2-7; D gene ambiguous. The V and J ends lost 7 bases and 0 bases respectively, with 13 bases between them. From germline, CDR1 is MNHNS and CDR2 SASEGT. This CDR3 has 14 amino acids. CDR3 loop: CASNFEKFSYEQYF. CDR3 DNA: TGTGCCAGCAATTTCGAAAAATTCTCCTACGAGCAGTACTTC.

This clone was found once. This chain links TRBV9 with TRBJ1-3; weak D call: TRBD1 (5 bases). CDR3 length: 15 amino acids. Germline assignment: CDR1 SGDLS and CDR2 YYNGEE. V shed 4 bases and J shed 2 bases, with 13 bases lying between them. CDR3 loop: CASSPWGGAGNTIYF. The CDR3 bases are TGTGCCAGCAGCCCCTGGGGAGGGGCTGGAAACACCATATATTTT. Filled out from reference TRBV9 and TRBJ1-3, the complete variable domain reads DSGVTQTPKHLITATGQRVTLRCSPRSGDLSVYWYQQSLDQGLQFLIQYYNGEERAKGNILERFSAQQFPDLHSELNLSSLELGDSALYFCASSPWGGAGNTIYFGEGSWLTVV.

The chain combines TRBV9 with TRBJ1-3; no clear D. Trimming stripped 4 bases from V and 3 bases from J, with 8 bases between. Germline CDR1 SGDLS, CDR2 YYNGEE. The CDR3 is 13 amino acids. CDR3 DNA: TGTGCCAGCAGCCCGCCGGGTGGAAACACCATATATTTT. Its protein is CASSPPGGNTIYF.

This chain joins TRBV6-6 and TRBJ2-5; 11 bases line up with TRBD2. The DNA end favors TRBJ2-7, so the J call may be wrong. This CDR3 region has 15 residues. Germline values: CDR1 MNHNY, CDR2 SVGAGI (reference sequence). CDR3 loop: CASSDPGLAAYEQYF. As DNA, the CDR3 is TGTGCCAGCAGCGACCCGGGACTAGCGGCATACGAGCAGTACTTC.

This chain joins TRBV5-6 and TRBJ2-1, with 7 bases aligning to TRBD1. Germline loops: CDR1 SGHDT, CDR2 YYEEEE. V trimming: 4 bases; J trimming: 6 bases; junction bases outside the gene matches: 7. The CDR3 sequence is 14 residues long. CDR3 nucleotides: TGTGCCAGCAGCGCTAGGGGGCGAGGCAATGAGCAGTTCTTC. Amino acid sequence: CASSARGRGNEQFF.

The chain recombines TRBV9 with TRBJ2-1; 7 nucleotides align to TRBD1. The CDR3 contains 14 residues. Germline V gene data show CDR1 as SGDLS and CDR2 as YYNGEE. The J segment lost 9 bases and the V segment lost 0 bases, leaving 6 bases of the junction unmatched. The CDR3 loop is CASSVGNRGREQFF. The DNA of the CDR3 is TGTGCCAGCAGCGTAGGGAACAGGGGTCGTGAGCAGTTCTTC.

This chain links TRBV30 with TRBJ1-3; no reliable D call. With 3 bases removed from V and 3 bases from J, the gap between germline ends came to 12 bases. The CDR3 runs to 14 residues. Germline lookup yields CDR1 GTSNPN and CDR2 SVGIG (reference sequence). The CDR3 nucleotides are TGTGCCTGGAGAATGGGTGCATTTGGAAACACCATATATTTT. This gives the protein CAWRMGAFGNTIYF.

V and J are TRBV6-1 and TRBJ2-2; 8 bases map to TRBD2. This CDR3 is built from 15 residues. The J segment lost 5 bases and the V segment lost 8 bases, leaving 10 bases of the junction unmatched. In germline, CDR1 is MNHNS, CDR2 SASEGT. CDR3 DNA: TGTGCCAGCCTAAGGGCGGGGGGTTATACCGGGGAGCTGTTTTTT. Protein product: CASLRAGGYTGELFF.

The chain couples TRBV5-1 to TRBJ2-2, with a tentative D call TRBD1 (6 bases). Germline V gives CDR1 SGHRS, CDR2 YFSETQ. V shed 3 bases and J shed 6 bases, with 15 bases lying between them. The CDR3 consists of 15 residues. The CDR3 here is CASSSGYTGPGELFF. The DNA for the CDR3 is TGCGCCAGCAGCTCGGGCTATACAGGGCCCGGGGAGCTGTTTTTT.

The chain links TRBV19 to TRBJ1-1; D is uncertain. CDR1 LNHDA and CDR2 SQIVND come from the germline V gene (reference sequence). This CDR3 is built from 15 residues. V was cut by 0 bases and J by 0 bases, with 8 bases left in between. The CDR3 loop is CASSIDGGLNTEAFF. In DNA form, the CDR3 reads TGTGCCAGTAGTATAGATGGAGGGCTGAACACTGAAGCTTTCTTT.

The V gene is TRBV7-9, the J gene TRBJ2-7, with 12 bases that match TRBD2. J lost 7 bases, V lost 5 bases, and 6 bases had no gene match. Germline loops: CDR1 SEHNR, CDR2 FQNEAQ (reference sequence). This CDR3 spans 14 amino acids. The CDR3 is CASSRTSGAQEQYF. In DNA form, the CDR3 reads TGTGCCAGCAGCCGGACTAGCGGGGCTCAAGAGCAGTACTTC.

The chain carries TRBV14 and TRBJ1-6, with D maybe TRBD1 (5 bases). V lost 1 base, J lost 0 bases, and 13 bases lay in between. Germline-derived CDR1 and CDR2 are SGHDN and FVKESK. The CDR3 is 18 amino acids. The DNA for the CDR3 is TGTGCCAGCAGCCAAGCGGGGCAGACAAGCTCCTATAATTCACCCCTCCACTTT. It codes for CASSQAGQTSSYNSPLHF.

The chain combines TRBV5-6 with TRBJ1-1; no definite D call. The CDR3 runs to 14 residues. Germline loops: CDR1 SGHDT, CDR2 YYEEEE. The V end was cut by 1 base, the J end by 1 base, with 8 bases between. The CDR3 DNA sequence: TGTGCCAGCAGCTTGATTTGGTGGAACACTGAAGCTTTCTTT. Amino acids: CASSLIWWNTEAFF.